Listed below are T cell receptor beta chains from one sample, sequenced in a study of T cell repertoires in cytomegalovirus infection. TCRdb reanalysed the reads using MiXCR and keeps one entry per CDR3 protein. The profile shows 450,000 to 550,000 distinct CDR3 sequences, 15% to 20% of them singletons. The sequenced material came from CD8+ T cells from PBMCs. These receptor sequences come from a human donor in good health (CMV status not recorded). Some clones in this sample may be carry-over from other donors' samples. Both conserved end residues are part of each CDR3. A D gene is named only where the DNA matches it firmly. Clone size is stated in some rows and not others, as once, few, many or a class when expanded.

abundance: few; d_gene: .; v_gene: TRBV27; j_gene: TRBJ2-2; CDR3aa: CASHNTGELFF; CDR3nt: TGTGCCAGCCATAACACCGGGGAGCTGTTTTTT
abundance: many; d_gene: TRBD1; v_gene: TRBV6-1; j_gene: TRBJ1-2; CDR3aa: CASSEGQGFLDMVYGYTF; CDR3nt: TGTGCCAGCAGTGAAGGACAGGGGTTTTTGGACATGGTTTATGGCTACACCTTC
abundance: .; d_gene: TRBD2; v_gene: TRBV5-1; j_gene: TRBJ2-7; CDR3aa: CASSGRGLAESYEQYF; CDR3nt: TGCGCCAGCAGCGGCAGGGGACTAGCCGAATCCTACGAGCAGTACTTC
abundance: many; d_gene: .; v_gene: TRBV7-8; j_gene: TRBJ1-5; CDR3aa: CASSLTGETVSNQPQHF; CDR3nt: TGTGCCAGCAGCCTTACGGGGGAGACCGTTAGCAATCAGCCCCAGCATTTT
abundance: .; d_gene: .; v_gene: TRBV4-1; j_gene: TRBJ1-1; CDR3aa: CASSQDGRPEAFF; CDR3nt: TGCGCCAGCAGCCAAGACGGGAGACCTGAAGCTTTCTTT
abundance: .; d_gene: .; v_gene: TRBV9; j_gene: TRBJ1-5; CDR3aa: CASSNQAINQPQHF; CDR3nt: TGTGCCAGCAGCAATCAGGCGATCAATCAGCCCCAGCATTTT
abundance: few; d_gene: .; v_gene: TRBV19; j_gene: TRBJ1-3; CDR3aa: CASSTGDYPGNTIYF; CDR3nt: TGTGCCAGTAGTACAGGAGACTACCCTGGAAACACCATATATTTT
abundance: many; d_gene: .; v_gene: TRBV12-3/TRBV12-4; j_gene: TRBJ1-2; CDR3aa: CASSSREGPYGYTF; CDR3nt: TGTGCCAGCAGTTCCCGAGAGGGTCCCTATGGCTACACCTTC
abundance: .; d_gene: TRBD2; v_gene: TRBV5-4; j_gene: TRBJ2-7; CDR3aa: CASSLGTSGSSSYEQYF; CDR3nt: TGTGCCAGCAGCCTAGGGACTAGCGGATCCTCTTCCTACGAGCAGTACTTC
abundance: .; d_gene: TRBD1; v_gene: TRBV19; j_gene: TRBJ2-4; CDR3aa: CASSPQGPAKNIQYF; CDR3nt: TGTGCCAGTAGTCCACAGGGGCCAGCCAAAAACATTCAGTACTTC
abundance: .; d_gene: .; v_gene: TRBV11-2; j_gene: TRBJ1-1; CDR3aa: CASSNSGGITEAFF; CDR3nt: TGTGCCAGCAGTAACTCGGGGGGTATCACTGAAGCTTTCTTT
abundance: many; d_gene: .; v_gene: TRBV7-6; j_gene: TRBJ1-1; CDR3aa: CASGGKNTEAFF; CDR3nt: TGTGCCAGCGGGGGCAAGAACACTGAAGCTTTCTTT
abundance: many; d_gene: TRBD2; v_gene: TRBV7-8; j_gene: TRBJ2-3; CDR3aa: CASSLATSGGAPYF; CDR3nt: TGTGCCAGCAGCTTAGCGACTAGCGGGGGGGCCCCGTATTTT
abundance: few; d_gene: .; v_gene: TRBV20-1; j_gene: TRBJ2-1; CDR3aa: CSAHRVRNEQFF; CDR3nt: TGCAGTGCCCACAGGGTTAGAAATGAGCAGTTCTTC
abundance: .; d_gene: TRBD1; v_gene: TRBV5-6; j_gene: TRBJ2-7; CDR3aa: CASRSGTVLDNEQYF; CDR3nt: TGTGCCAGCAGGTCCGGGACAGTCCTAGACAACGAGCAGTACTTC
abundance: few; d_gene: .; v_gene: TRBV24-1; j_gene: TRBJ2-5; CDR3aa: CATSDRPSTRERVETQYF; CDR3nt: TGTGCCACCAGTGATCGCCCCTCGACTAGGGAGAGGGTGGAGACCCAGTACTTC
abundance: .; d_gene: .; v_gene: TRBV19; j_gene: TRBJ2-1; CDR3aa: CASATSNEQFF; CDR3nt: TGTGCCAGTGCCACTAGTAATGAGCAGTTCTTC
abundance: many; d_gene: .; v_gene: TRBV27; j_gene: TRBJ1-1; CDR3aa: CASKRTDLNTEAFF; CDR3nt: TGTGCCAGCAAAAGGACAGACTTGAACACTGAAGCTTTCTTT
abundance: .; d_gene: .; v_gene: TRBV4-1; j_gene: TRBJ2-1; CDR3aa: CASSQDLGAGRVVF; CDR3nt: TGCGCCAGCAGCCAAGATTTGGGGGCAGGGAGAGTCGTCTTC
abundance: many; d_gene: TRBD2; v_gene: TRBV29-1; j_gene: TRBJ2-7; CDR3aa: CSVEEPARTSGYEQYF; CDR3nt: TGCAGCGTTGAAGAGCCCGCCCGGACTAGCGGTTACGAGCAGTACTTC
abundance: few; d_gene: TRBD1; v_gene: TRBV14; j_gene: TRBJ2-7; CDR3aa: CASSQDYRGITYEQYF; CDR3nt: TGTGCCAGCAGCCAAGATTACAGGGGGATAACCTACGAGCAGTACTTC
abundance: .; d_gene: TRBD2; v_gene: TRBV20-1; j_gene: TRBJ2-1; CDR3aa: CSAVVLAGDGNEQFF; CDR3nt: TGCAGTGCCGTCGTCCTAGCGGGAGACGGCAATGAGCAGTTCTTC
abundance: .; d_gene: TRBD2; v_gene: TRBV3-1; j_gene: TRBJ2-1; CDR3aa: CASSHGRGAKYNEQFF; CDR3nt: TGTGCCAGCAGCCACGGGCGGGGGGCGAAATACAATGAGCAGTTCTTC
abundance: few; d_gene: TRBD1; v_gene: TRBV7-4; j_gene: TRBJ1-5; CDR3aa: CASSAGGNNQPQHF; CDR3nt: TGTGCCAGCAGCGCAGGGGGCAACAATCAGCCCCAGCATTTT
abundance: many; d_gene: .; v_gene: TRBV12-3/TRBV12-4; j_gene: TRBJ2-5; CDR3aa: CASRATRRGGEYF; CDR3nt: TGTGCCAGCAGGGCAACCCGACGAGGGGGAGAGTACTTC
abundance: few; d_gene: TRBD1; v_gene: TRBV6-6; j_gene: TRBJ1-1; CDR3aa: CASSLQGDGTEAFF; CDR3nt: TGTGCCAGCAGTTTACAGGGGGACGGCACTGAAGCTTTCTTT
abundance: few; d_gene: .; v_gene: TRBV11-2; j_gene: TRBJ2-3; CDR3aa: CASSLVSLPTDTQYF; CDR3nt: TGTGCCAGCAGCTTAGTAAGTTTGCCGACAGATACGCAGTATTTT
abundance: few; d_gene: .; v_gene: TRBV20-1; j_gene: TRBJ2-7; CDR3aa: CSARDRARINYEQYF; CDR3nt: TGCAGTGCTAGAGATCGGGCGCGAATAAACTACGAGCAGTACTTC